This T cell receptor beta chain is drawn from a study of molecular identifiers for immune sequencing clone quantification (dated by TCRdb to the late 2010s). As for the study more broadly: In a replicate experiment, RNA from about 21,000 or 97,000 naive CD8 T cells was split into five aliquots, four of which were sequenced. This methods study benchmarked molecular-identifier clustering-based TCR repertoire sequencing (MIDCIRS) and TCR RNA copy counting, using CD8 T cells to do so. What the work shows at the level of the full study, not this receptor alone: Highly expanded clone sizes could be underestimated if identical TCR molecules share a barcode. The naive libraries included spiked-in Jurkat TCR RNA (roughly nine copies' worth), and this Jurkat TCR RNA is not part of the donor repertoire. In CMV-specific effector cells, clones with more than 20 RNA copies accounted for over 99% of molecules, whereas in naive cells such clones accounted for under 1%. Spiked-in Jurkat TCR RNA equivalent to a single cell was reported to be detectable even among over 800,000 naive CD8 T cells. Without barcode sub-clustering, chimeric consensus sequences inflated TCR diversity; chimeras reached as high as 47%. Modeling estimated about three recovered TCR RNA copies per cell, compared with roughly 10 by digital PCR, which implies roughly 30% capture efficiency.

The sample holds a few counts of this clonotype. The antigen this receptor binds is unknown. Within one base of it there is no much larger clone, and no base qualities were kept. Libraries of naive CD8 T cells were built from anywhere between about 18,000 and 1,000,000 sorted cells, with 10%, 30% or 50% of the purified RNA used. On a BD FACSAria II, naive CD8 T cells were FACS-sorted as CD8+CD4-CCR7+CD45RA+ and collected into RLT Plus buffer. Nine to eleven TCR copies' worth of Jurkat RNA were spiked into about 20,000-1,000,000 naive CD8 T cell samples to test detection sensitivity. CD8 T cells were enriched with RosetteSep CD8+ T Cell Enrichment Cocktail and Ficoll-Paque, followed by ACK red cell lysis. Library creation used PCR. This sample was sequenced with a NextSeq 500. Bulk TCR libraries were generated as previously described, with the TCR primers listed in Table S5 used. Total RNA was purified with the Qiagen AllPrep DNA/RNA kit. Before analysis, reads from multiple sequencing runs of one library were combined. In the authors' own workflow: Reads were retained only if an exact TCR constant sequence was present, and the retained reads were trimmed to 150 nt and grouped according to their 12-nt molecular barcodes. Reads in each barcode group were sub-clustered using a 15% Levenshtein threshold, and a quality-weighted consensus sequence was built for each RNA molecule. Non-functional sequences were filtered out, along with any lower-count sequence sitting one edit away from another sequence. On the basis of fitting two negative binomial distributions, barcode sub-clusters with fewer than 20% of the maximum read count were discarded. Clones were called with MiXCR by TCRdb after fastp trimmed the public reads at Q25, and only in-frame beta chains were retained. CDR3 protein sequences are deduplicated, and each keeps its most common genes and DNA. These V and J calls rely on TCRdb rather than the paper's analysis. The sample records approximately 630,000 distinct CDR3 sequences, roughly 27% of which are singletons. The biggest ten clones account for 0.78% of the sample.

The clonotype comes from a human donor in good health. Some libraries in this study had Jurkat cell RNA spiked in. Sample: naive CD8+ T cells from blood, with Jurkat cell RNA spiked in. The cell subset or site label, as the study defines it: FACS-sorted CD8+CD4-CCR7+CD45RA+ naive T cells.

The nucleotide sequence is given as TGTGCCAGCTCCCAAGGAACAGGGTCGGTCGGGGAGCTGTTTTTT. It is translated as CASSQGTGSVGELFF. Recombination joined TRBV11-3 with TRBJ2-2, with TRBD1 as a weak D call on 6 bases. According to the germline V gene, CDR1 reads SGHNT and CDR2 reads YENEEA. The CDR3, cysteine through phenylalanine, is 15 amino acids long. Only CDR3 DNA is held: 45 bases, read in frame from base 1. A distance of 20 bases separates the germline ends of V and J, which lose 8 bases and 7 bases respectively.